These 9 T cell receptor beta chains originate from one sample sequenced in a study of T cell responses to AZD1222 COVID-19 vaccine (dated by TCRdb to the early 2020s). Explained via the paper, the time point label denotes: about 28 days (+/-7) after the second vaccine dose. Libraries were constructed by the immunoSEQ multiplex PCR assay. TCRdb mirrors the immuneACCESS table, restricted to in-frame sequences. Some clones are absent from its copies; in checked studies, under half trace to an unresolved V gene, and the reason for the others is unknown. This sample lists some 130,000 clones; roughly 88% were detected once. Under 6% of the sample belongs to the ten largest clones. Sequenced material: peripheral blood, taken 28 days after the second AZD1222 dose. These TCRs come from an adult who received the AZD1222 COVID-19 vaccine.

As for this clone: The junction departs from germline at one end; a sequencing error may be responsible. The chain uses TRBV11-3 and TRBJ2-7, with TRBD2 matching over 7 bases. The CDR3 totals 13 residues. From germline, CDR1 is SGHNT and CDR2 YENEEA. The CDR3 DNA sequence: TGTGCCAGCAGCTGGGACTACGAGAAAGCCTTGTCCTTC. This encodes CASSWDYEKALSF.

The chain employs TRBV27 and TRBJ2-1, with D unclear. CDR1 MNHEY and CDR2 SMNVEV come from the germline V gene (reference sequence). The V and J ends lost 0 bases and 9 bases respectively, with 0 bases between them. The CDR3 is 10 residues long. CDR3 loop: CASSLSEQFF. In DNA form, the CDR3 reads TGTGCCAGCAGTTTATCTGAGCAGTTCTTC.

The CDR3 loop reads CASSEGSNSPLHF. DNA of the CDR3: TGTGCCAGCAGTGAAGGCTCCAATTCACCCCTCCACTTT. The chain has TRBV6-1 and TRBJ1-6; D is uncertain. Per the germline V gene, CDR1 is MNHNS and CDR2 is SASEGT. The CDR3 sequence is 13 residues long. Between the trimmed V and J ends, which lost 1 base and 7 bases, there was a span of 5 bases.

The rearrangement uses TRBV7-6 and TRBJ1-1; D remains unclear. The germline V gene has CDR1 SGHVS and CDR2 FNYEAQ. This CDR3 is built from 15 residues. Trimming cost V 1 base and J 0 bases, with 9 bases left between them. Here the CDR3 DNA reads TGTGCCAGCAGCTTAGTGGTCGGACTGAACACTGAAGCTTTCTTT. This translates into CASSLVVGLNTEAFF.

The rearrangement joins TRBV29-1 to TRBJ1-1, with unresolved D. The V end was cut by 4 bases, the J end by 2 bases, with 11 bases between. There are 13 residues in the CDR3. Per the germline V gene, CDR1 is SQVTM and CDR2 is ANQGSEA. DNA for the CDR3: TGCAGCGTTGCGTCCAGGAGAAACACTGAAGCTTTCTTT. Translation: CSVASRRNTEAFF. Variable domain in full (rest from reference TRBV29-1 and TRBJ1-1): SAVISQKPSRDICQRGTSLTIQCQVDSQVTMMFWYRQQPGQSLTLIATANQGSEATYESGFVIDKFPISRPNLTFSTLTVSNMSPEDSSIYLCSVASRRNTEAFFGQGTRLTVV.

The rearrangement uses TRBV28 and TRBJ2-1, with TRBD2 matching over 8 bases. V shed 6 bases, J shed 4 bases, and the junction held 8 bases outside the gene matches. This CDR3 is 15 amino acids long. Germline lookup yields CDR1 MDHEN and CDR2 SYDVKM. The CDR3 DNA reads as TGTGCCAGCAGAACCTCGGGGGGGCCTTACAATGAGCAGTTCTTC. Its protein is CASRTSGGPYNEQFF.

V usage is TRBV12-5 and J usage is TRBJ1-5; D is unclear. The germline V gene has CDR1 LGHNT and CDR2 FRNRAP. V was cut by 4 bases and J by 6 bases, with 25 bases left in between. CDR3 length: 18 amino acids. CDR3 sequence: CASGSIPDGVIPGQPQHF. Here the CDR3 DNA reads TGTGCTAGTGGTTCCATCCCCGACGGGGTAATCCCGGGTCAGCCCCAGCATTTT.

This clone was seen only a few times. This sequence joins TRBV27 and TRBJ2-3; D gene unclear. V shed 6 bases and J shed 7 bases, with 17 bases lying between them. Germline V lookup: CDR1 MNHEY, CDR2 SMNVEV (reference sequence). This CDR3 contains 14 residues. CDR3 sequence: CASRTGLSVNTQYF. The CDR3 DNA follows: TGTGCCAGCAGGACTGGGCTCTCGGTTAATACGCAGTATTTT.

This clone has only one observation. This sequence joins TRBV5-1 and TRBJ1-1; D is unclear. This CDR3 is 14 amino acids long. Trimming removed 6 bases from V and 3 bases from J, with 15 bases in between. Germline values: CDR1 SGHRS, CDR2 YFSETQ. The CDR3 loop reads CASIRGSTDTEAFF. CDR3 nucleotides: TGCGCCAGCATTAGAGGGAGTACGGACACTGAAGCTTTCTTT.